This T cell receptor (beta chain) was profiled in a study of T cell responses to AZD1222 COVID-19 vaccine. Whole-study results and caveats: There were repertoire samples only from the period after the peak T cell response. Donors in the cohort were predominantly white British and more often female, and clonal diversity was possibly underestimated. Close to half of spike-specific TCRs reportedly recognize unmutated variant regions.

About this clone: What it recognizes is unknown.

The protocol was immunoSEQ multiplex PCR, while the TCRdb copy is restricted to in-frame clones and leaves out a portion. The sample holds 150,000 to 200,000 clones, about nine tenths seen once. The germline V gene has CDR1 SGHDN and CDR2 FVKESK. The V end lost 0 bases, the J end lost 2 bases, and 11 bases lay between the germline ends. The CDR3 is made up of 15 amino acids. Both about-4-week and about-12-week second-dose recipients were combined. The clonotype comes from an adult who received the AZD1222 COVID-19 vaccine. This sequence joins TRBV14 and TRBJ2-7, with D maybe TRBD2 (7 bases). The input for sequencing was peripheral blood, taken 28 days after the second AZD1222 dose. CDR3 DNA: TGTGCCAGCAGCCAAGATACGGGGGGCCCCTACGAGCAGTACTTC. Translating gives CASSQDTGGPYEQYF.